Sequencing of this TCR beta chain was carried out in a study of shared clonotypes between healthy human individuals. Findings and limits, study-wide: Sharing across a few donors was seen in 4.5% to 6.5% of naive CD4 clonotypes.

This CDR3 comprises 15 residues. Germline CDR1 SGHRS, CDR2 YFSETQ. J gave up 3 bases and V 5 bases, and 10 bases lay outside the gene matches. The repertoire was sequenced with immunoSEQ multiplex PCR; TCRdb's copy has only in-frame clones and lacks some. The top ten hold around 0.4% of the sample, which has around 2.5 million clones, approximately 93% seen once. With regard to this clone: Its target is not known.

This sequence originates from a man in his late teens or twenties in good health. Some clones in this sample may be carry-over from other donors' samples. The chain uses TRBV5-1 and TRBJ2-7; 8 nucleotides align to TRBD2. Sequencing was performed on naive CD4+ T cells from PBMCs. Subset: CD45RA+ positively selected. Written as DNA, the CDR3 is TGCGCCAGCAGGGTGAGCGGGAGAACCCTCTACGAGCAGTACTTC. Translating gives CASRVSGRTLYEQYF.